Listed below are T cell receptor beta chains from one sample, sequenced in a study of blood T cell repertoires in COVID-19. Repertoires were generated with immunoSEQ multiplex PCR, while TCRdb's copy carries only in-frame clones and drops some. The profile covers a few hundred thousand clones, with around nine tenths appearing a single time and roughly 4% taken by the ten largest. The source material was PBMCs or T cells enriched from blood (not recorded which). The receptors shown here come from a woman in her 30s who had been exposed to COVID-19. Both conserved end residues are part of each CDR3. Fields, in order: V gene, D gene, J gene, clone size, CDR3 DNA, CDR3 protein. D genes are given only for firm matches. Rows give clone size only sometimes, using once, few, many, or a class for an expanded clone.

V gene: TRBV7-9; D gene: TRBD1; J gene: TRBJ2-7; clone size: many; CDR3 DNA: TGTGCCAGCATCGATTTATGGGACAGGGCCTACGAGCAGTACTTC; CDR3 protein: CASIDLWDRAYEQYF
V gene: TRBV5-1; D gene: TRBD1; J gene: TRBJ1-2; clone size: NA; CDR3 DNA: TGCGCCAGCAGCTTCACAGGGGGAGATGGCTACACCTTC; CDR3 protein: CASSFTGGDGYTF
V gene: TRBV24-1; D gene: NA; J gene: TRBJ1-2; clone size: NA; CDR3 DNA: TGTGCCACCTCCGAGAGTAACTATGGCTACACCTTC; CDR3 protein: CATSESNYGYTF
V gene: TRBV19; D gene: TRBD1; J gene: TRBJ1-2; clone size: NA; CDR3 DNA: TGTGCCACCCATTGGCCGGACAGGCTCACCTATGGCTACACCTTC; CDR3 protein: CATHWPDRLTYGYTF
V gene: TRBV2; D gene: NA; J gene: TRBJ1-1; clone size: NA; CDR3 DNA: TGTGCCAGCAGTGACCAGGGGCGGAACACTGAAGCTTTCTTT; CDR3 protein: CASSDQGRNTEAFF
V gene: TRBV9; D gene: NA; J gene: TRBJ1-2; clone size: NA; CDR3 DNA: TGTGCCAGCAGCGCTACAGGGTTAGGCTACACCTTC; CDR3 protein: CASSATGLGYTF
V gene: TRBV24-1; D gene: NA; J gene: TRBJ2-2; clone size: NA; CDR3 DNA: TGTGCCACCAAGGGGGGGGCGAACACCGGGGAGCTGTTTTTT; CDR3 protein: CATKGGANTGELFF
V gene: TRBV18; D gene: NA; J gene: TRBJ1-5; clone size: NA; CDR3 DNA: TGTGCCAGCTCACGGAACCCAGAGGAGCCCCAGCATTTT; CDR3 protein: CASSRNPEEPQHF
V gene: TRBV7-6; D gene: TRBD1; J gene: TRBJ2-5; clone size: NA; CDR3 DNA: TGTGCCAGCAGCCGACGGACAGGGGGCACAAGGGAGACCCAGTACTTC; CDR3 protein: CASSRRTGGTRETQYF
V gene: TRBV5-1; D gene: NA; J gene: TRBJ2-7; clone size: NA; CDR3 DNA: TGCGCCAGCAGCGGCCAGGGGAAGCGTTACGAGCAGTACTTC; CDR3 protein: CASSGQGKRYEQYF
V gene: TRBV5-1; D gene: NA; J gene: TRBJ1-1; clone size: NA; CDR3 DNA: TGCGCCAGCAGCTCACAGGGATGGGGCACTGAAGCTTTCTTT; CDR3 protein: CASSSQGWGTEAFF
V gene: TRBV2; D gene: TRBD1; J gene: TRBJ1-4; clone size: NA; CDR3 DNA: TGTGCCAGCAGTGAGGCCCACAGAGGGGGCAATGAAAAACTGTTTTTT; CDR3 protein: CASSEAHRGGNEKLFF
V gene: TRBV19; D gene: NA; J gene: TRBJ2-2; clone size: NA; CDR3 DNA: TGTGCCAGTAGTATGCTTCACGGGGTGGGCACCGGGGAGCTGTTTTTT; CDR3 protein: CASSMLHGVGTGELFF
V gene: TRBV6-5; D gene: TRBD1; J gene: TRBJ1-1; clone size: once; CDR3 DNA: TGTGCCAGCAGTTACTCAGGGACAGGAGGGACTGAAGCTTTCTTT; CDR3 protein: CASSYSGTGGTEAFF
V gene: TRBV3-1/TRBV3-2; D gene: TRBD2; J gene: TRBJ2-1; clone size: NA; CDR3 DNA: TGTGCCAGCAGCCAAGGGTCTAGCGGGGCCAATGAGCAGTTCTTC; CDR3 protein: CASSQGSSGANEQFF
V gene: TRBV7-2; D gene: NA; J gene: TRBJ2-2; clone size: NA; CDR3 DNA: TGTGCCAGCAGCCCGGGTCCCACCGGGGAGCTGTTTTTT; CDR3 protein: CASSPGPTGELFF
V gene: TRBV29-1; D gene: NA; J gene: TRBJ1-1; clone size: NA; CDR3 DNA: TGCAGCGTTACGGGGAGGGGGTTCTTGGAAGCTTTCTTT; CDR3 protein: CSVTGRGFLEAFF
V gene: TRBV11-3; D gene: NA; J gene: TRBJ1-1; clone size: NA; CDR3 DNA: TGTGCCAGCAGCCTACAGGCCCACACTGAAGCTTTCTTT; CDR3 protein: CASSLQAHTEAFF
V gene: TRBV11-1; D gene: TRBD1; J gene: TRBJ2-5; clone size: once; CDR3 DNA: TGTGCCAGCAGCACAGGGGGGAAAGAGACCCAGTACTTC; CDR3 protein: CASSTGGKETQYF
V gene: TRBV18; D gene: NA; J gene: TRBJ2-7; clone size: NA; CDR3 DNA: TGTGCCAGCTCATCGGACAGCCGGGGCCCCTACGAGCAGTACTTC; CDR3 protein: CASSSDSRGPYEQYF
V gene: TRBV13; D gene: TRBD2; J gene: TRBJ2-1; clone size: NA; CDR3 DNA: TGTGCCAGCAGCTTACGGCTAGCGGGGAGTGAGCAGTTCTTC; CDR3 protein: CASSLRLAGSEQFF
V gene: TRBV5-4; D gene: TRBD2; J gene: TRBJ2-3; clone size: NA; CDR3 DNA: TGTGCCAGCAGCTTGGGGGCTAGCGGGGGGTCAGATACGCAGTATTTT; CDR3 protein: CASSLGASGGSDTQYF
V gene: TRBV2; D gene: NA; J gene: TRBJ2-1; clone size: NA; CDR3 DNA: TGTGCCAGCAAAGCCCTCAACAGTTACCGCCGCGACGGTGGGCAGTTCTTC; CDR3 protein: CASKALNSYRRDGGQFF
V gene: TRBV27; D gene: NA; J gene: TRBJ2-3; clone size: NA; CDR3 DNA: TGTGCCAGCAGTCCTCCTACGCAGTATTTT; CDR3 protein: CASSPPTQYF
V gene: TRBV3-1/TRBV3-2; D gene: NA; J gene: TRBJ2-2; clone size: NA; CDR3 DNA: TGTGCCAGCACCCATGGGGGCGGCACCGGGGAGCTGTTTTTT; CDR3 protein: CASTHGGGTGELFF
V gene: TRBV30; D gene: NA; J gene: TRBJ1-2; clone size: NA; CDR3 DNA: TGTGCCTGGAGTAAACAGGACGGACGTAACTATGGCTACACCTTC; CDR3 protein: CAWSKQDGRNYGYTF
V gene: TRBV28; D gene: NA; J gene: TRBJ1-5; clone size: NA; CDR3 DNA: TGTGCCAGCAGTTCGGGTAGCAATCAGCCCCAGCATTTT; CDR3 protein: CASSSGSNQPQHF
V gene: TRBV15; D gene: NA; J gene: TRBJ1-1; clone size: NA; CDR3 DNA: TGTGCCACCAGCAGAGATGTAGAGACCCTCCGCGGAGCTTTCTTT; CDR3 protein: CATSRDVETLRGAFF
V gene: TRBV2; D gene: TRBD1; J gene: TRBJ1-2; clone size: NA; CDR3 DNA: TGTGCCAGCAGGGGGGACAGGGGCTATGGCTACACCTTC; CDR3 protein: CASRGDRGYGYTF
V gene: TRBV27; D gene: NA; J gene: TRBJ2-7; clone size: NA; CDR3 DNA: TGTGCCAGCAGTTTATCCCCTCTCTACGAGCAGTACTTC; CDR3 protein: CASSLSPLYEQYF
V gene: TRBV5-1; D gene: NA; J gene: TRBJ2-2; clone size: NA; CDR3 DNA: TGCGCCAGCAGCTCCCCAGGGGCGGCCGGGGAGCTGTTTTTT; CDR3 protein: CASSSPGAAGELFF
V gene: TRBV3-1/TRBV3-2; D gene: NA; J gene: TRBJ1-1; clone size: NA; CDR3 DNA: TGTGCCAGCAGCCAAGTCAACGGGAGGCCCAAATTT; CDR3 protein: CASSQVNGRPKF
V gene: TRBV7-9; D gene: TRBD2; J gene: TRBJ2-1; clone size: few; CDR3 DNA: TGTGCCAGCAGCTCGACTAGCGGCCACAATGAGCAGTTCTTC; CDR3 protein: CASSSTSGHNEQFF
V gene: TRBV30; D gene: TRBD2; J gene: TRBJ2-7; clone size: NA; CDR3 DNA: TGTGCCTGCGGGGCATCGGGGGGAGCCTACGAGCAGTACTTC; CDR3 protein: CACGASGGAYEQYF
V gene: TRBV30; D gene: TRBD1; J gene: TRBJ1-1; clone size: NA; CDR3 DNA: TGTGCCTGGAAGGGACAGGAGAACACTGAAGCTTTCTTT; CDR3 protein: CAWKGQENTEAFF
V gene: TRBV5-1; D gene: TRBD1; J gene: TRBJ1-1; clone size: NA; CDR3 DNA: TGCGCCAGCAGCTCTGGATCCAGGAACAGGGGAGGCGTGAACACTGAAGCTTTCTTT; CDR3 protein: CASSSGSRNRGGVNTEAFF